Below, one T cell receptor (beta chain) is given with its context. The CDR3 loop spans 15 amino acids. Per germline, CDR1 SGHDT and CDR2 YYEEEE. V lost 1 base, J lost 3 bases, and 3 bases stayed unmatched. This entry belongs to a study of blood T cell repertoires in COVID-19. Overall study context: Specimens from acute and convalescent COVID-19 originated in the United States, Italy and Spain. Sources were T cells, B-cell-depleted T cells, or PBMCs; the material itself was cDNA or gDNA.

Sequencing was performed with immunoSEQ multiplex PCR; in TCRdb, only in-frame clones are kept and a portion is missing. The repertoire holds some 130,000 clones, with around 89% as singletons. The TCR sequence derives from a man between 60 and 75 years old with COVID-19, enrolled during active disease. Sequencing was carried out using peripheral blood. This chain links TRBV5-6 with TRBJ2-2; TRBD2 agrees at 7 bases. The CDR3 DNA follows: TGTGCCAGCAGCTTGCAAGGGAGGGACACCGGGGAGCTGTTTTTT. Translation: CASSLQGRDTGELFF.